The 17 T cell receptor beta chains listed next were all sequenced from one sample in a study of shared clonotypes between healthy human individuals (dated by TCRdb to 2019 to 2021). CD8 naive samples consisted of CD45RO-negative cells that were positively selected for CCR7, yielding a CD45RA+CCR7+ population without TemRA cells. Library creation used the immunoSEQ multiplex PCR assay. Drawn from immuneACCESS, this table holds only the in-frame rearrangements with V and J called that TCRdb kept. Clones are partly lost; checked studies trace under half to an unresolved V gene and leave the rest unexplained. The sample contains 2 million or so clones, about 94% of them found a single time. The ten largest account for 1% to 1.3% of the sample. The sequenced sample consisted of naive CD8+ T cells sorted from blood. Explained via the paper, the cell subset or site label denotes: CD45RA+CCR7+. Receptors originate from a man aged 18 to 30 in good health.

The chain recombines TRBV11-3 with TRBJ2-3; D uncertain. The V end lost 6 bases, the J end lost 2 bases, and 6 bases lay between the germline ends. The CDR3 spans 12 residues. CDR1 and CDR2 (germline): SGHNT, YENEEA. The CDR3 spells CASSGNTDTQYF. CDR3 bases: TGTGCCAGCAGTGGGAACACAGATACGCAGTATTTT. The full variable domain, rest sourced from reference TRBV11-3 and TRBJ2-3, is EAGVVQSPRYKIIEKKQPVAFWCNPISGHNTLYWYLQNLGQGPELLIRYENEEAVDDSQLPKDRFSAERLKGVDSTLKIQPAELGDSAVYLCASSGNTDTQYFGPGTRLTVL.

This clone was picked up one time. The chain uses TRBV28 and TRBJ2-2, with 7 bases identical to TRBD2. V lost 6 bases, J lost 4 bases, and 8 bases stayed unmatched. The V gene's germline CDR1 is MDHEN and CDR2 SYDVKM. The CDR3 is 15 residues long. CDR3 nucleotides: TGTGCCAGCAGGGATGGGGGAGGGGCCACCGGGGAGCTGTTTTTT. Its protein is CASRDGGGATGELFF.

The chain combines TRBV5-4 with TRBJ2-1; 8 nucleotides align to TRBD1. The CDR3 extends over 15 amino acids. V was clipped by 0 bases and J by 8 bases; unmatched bases: 7. Germline values: CDR1 SGHNT, CDR2 YYREEE (reference sequence). This chain's CDR3 is CASSLGTGGMDEQFF. CDR3 sequence (DNA): TGTGCCAGCAGCTTGGGTACAGGGGGAATGGATGAGCAGTTCTTC.

The rearrangement links TRBV7-2 to TRBJ2-2; D is uncertain. Germline lookup yields CDR1 SGHTA and CDR2 FQGNSA. This CDR3 contains 14 residues. V lost 5 bases to trimming and J lost 2 bases, with 9 bases between them. DNA of the CDR3: TGTGCCAGCAGCCTCGACGACAACACCGGGGAGCTGTTTTTT. Protein sequence: CASSLDDNTGELFF.

V usage is TRBV5-1 and J usage is TRBJ2-3; 8 positions agree with TRBD2. Germline-derived CDR1 and CDR2 are SGHRS and YFSETQ. The CDR3 spans 14 residues. The V and J ends lost 2 bases and 5 bases, in that order; junction bases with no gene match: 4. CDR3 sequence reads: CASSFRGGGDTQYF. CDR3 DNA sequence: TGCGCCAGCAGCTTCCGGGGGGGCGGAGATACGCAGTATTTT.

The J gene is TRBJ2-7, the V gene TRBV30; TRBD1 matches 7 bases. Germline values: CDR1 GTSNPN, CDR2 SVGIG (reference sequence). CDR3 length: 13 amino acids. With V trimmed by 4 bases and J by 6 bases, 9 bases remained unmatched. The CDR3 sequence is CAWIPTGNGEQYF. The CDR3 bases are TGTGCCTGGATACCGACAGGGAATGGCGAGCAGTACTTC.

CDR3 loop: CASSLDQNTEAFF. The CDR3 coding sequence is TGTGCCAGCAGCTTAGACCAGAACACTGAAGCTTTCTTT. The rearrangement links TRBV11-1 to TRBJ1-1; D ambiguous. The germline V and J ends were trimmed by 1 base and 1 base, with 4 bases remaining between them. Looked up from germline, CDR1 is SGHAT and CDR2 is FQDESV (reference sequence). The CDR3 sequence is 13 residues long.

As to this clone: The junction departs from germline at one end; a sequencing error may be responsible. The chain combines TRBV7-9 with TRBJ2-7; D uncertain. The length of the CDR3 is 10 residues. CDR1 is SEHNR, CDR2 FQNEAQ, per germline (reference sequence). CDR3 nucleotides: TGTGCCAGCAGTCCCGAGATTGCGAACTTC. This translates into CASSPEIANF.

This clone was detected only once. V gene TRBV7-2 combines with J gene TRBJ2-5, with 11 bases that match TRBD1. The CDR3 consists of 15 residues. V dropped 5 bases and J dropped 5; count of bases not matched to a gene: 7. Germline V CDR1 and CDR2: SGHTA, FQGNSA. In nucleotides, the CDR3 is TGTGCCAGCAGCCGAGGACAGGGGGCTTGGGAGACCCAGTACTTC. Amino acid sequence: CASSRGQGAWETQYF.

The rearrangement joins TRBV27 to TRBJ2-1; D not resolved. Germline CDR1 reads MNHEY; CDR2 reads SMNVEV (reference sequence). CDR3 length equals 15 residues. The V and J ends lost 3 bases and 4 bases respectively, with 13 bases between them. Here the CDR3 DNA reads TGTGCCAGCAGTTTGGCGGCCGAAGGGTACAATGAGCAGTTCTTC. As protein: CASSLAAEGYNEQFF.

This clone was seen many times. This same CDR3 is encoded by further DNA sequences in the sample. The chain links TRBV2 to TRBJ2-1; the match to TRBD1 covers 8 bases. The CDR3 is made up of 15 amino acids. The germline V gene has CDR1 SNHLY and CDR2 FYNNEI. V dropped 0 bases and J dropped 7; count of bases not matched to a gene: 5. The DNA of the CDR3 is TGTGCCAGCAGTGAAGCCGGACAGGGTCAAAATGAGCAGTTCTTC. This codes for CASSEAGQGQNEQFF. Supplemented by reference TRBV2 and TRBJ2-1, the full variable domain reads EPEVTQTPSHQVTQMGQEVILRCVPISNHLYFYWYRQILGQKVEFLVSFYNNEISEKSEIFDDQFSVERPDGSNFTLKIRSTKLEDSAMYFCASSEAGQGQNEQFFGPGTRLTVL.

This clone was detected only once. J is TRBJ2-1 and V is TRBV4-3, with a possible D match to TRBD1 (7 bases). From germline, CDR1 is LGHNA and CDR2 YSLEER. Trimming took off 6 bases at V and 4 bases at J, with 10 bases between the two ends. CDR3 length: 13 residues. The CDR3 is CASSQGGYNEQFF. The CDR3 DNA is TGCGCCAGCAGTCAGGGGGGATACAATGAGCAGTTCTTC.

The rearrangement uses TRBV4-1 and TRBJ1-2; TRBD1 might be the D (5 bases). CDR1 and CDR2 from the germline V gene are MGHRA and YSYEKL. V was clipped by 7 bases and J by 4 bases, with 19 bases between them. The CDR3 has 15 amino acids. The CDR3 loop is CASNSGVQATYGYTF. CDR3 nucleotide sequence: TGCGCCAGCAACAGCGGCGTACAGGCAACCTATGGCTACACCTTC.

V and J are TRBV5-5 and TRBJ1-1, with a possible D match to TRBD1 (5 bases). Germline lookup yields CDR1 SGHKS and CDR2 YYEKEE (reference sequence). The CDR3 runs 14 residues. V lost 4 bases, J lost 0 bases, and 10 bases lay in between. The CDR3 DNA reads TGTGCCAGCAGCCAGGACACCATGAACACTGAAGCTTTCTTT. Amino acids: CASSQDTMNTEAFF.

The chain joins TRBV28 to TRBJ1-1; 9 nucleotides line up with TRBD1. V was clipped by 6 bases and J by 4 bases; unmatched bases: 9. Germline assignment: CDR1 MDHEN and CDR2 SYDVKM. This CDR3 comprises 15 residues. The CDR3 loop reads CASSILQGAVTEAFF. In DNA, the CDR3 is TGTGCCAGCAGCATCCTACAGGGGGCGGTCACTGAAGCTTTCTTT.

This clone was seen a single time. J is TRBJ2-3 and V is TRBV19, with D possibly TRBD1 on 7 matching bases. This CDR3 has 13 amino acids. Germline values: CDR1 LNHDA, CDR2 SQIVND (reference sequence). The germline V and J ends were trimmed by 4 bases and 6 bases, with 11 bases remaining between them. CDR3 loop: CASSTGGRDTQYF. CDR3 nucleotide sequence: TGTGCCAGTAGTACAGGGGGGAGGGATACGCAGTATTTT.

The gene calls are TRBV29-1 and TRBJ2-2, with a tentative D call TRBD1 (5 bases). CDR1 is SQVTM and CDR2 is ANQGSEA in the germline V gene. Deletions cut 4 bases from V and 3 bases from J, with 18 bases between. This CDR3 has 16 residues. As DNA, the CDR3 is TGCAGCGTTGCGGGCAGGGATGAACAGGACACCGGGGAGCTGTTTTTT. Translation: CSVAGRDEQDTGELFF.